The T cell receptor beta chain described here comes from a study of blood T cell repertoires in COVID-19. Study background: The samples span acute and convalescent COVID-19 from the United States, Italy and Spain. In each case, the material was cDNA or gDNA derived from T cells, B-cell-depleted T cells, or PBMCs.

Trimming at V came to 0 bases and at J to 3 bases, leaving 9 bases not matched to a gene. CDR1 GTSNPN and CDR2 SVGIG come from the germline V gene (reference sequence). The CDR3 consists of 16 residues. There are a few counts of this clone. Authors' data handling: By means of reference gene primer amplification, nucleated cell counts were estimated. Using immunoSEQ multiplex PCR, the repertoire was profiled, and TCRdb retains in-frame clones only, with some absent. V, J and clone size are taken as reported in that table, and D and trimming were inferred from the DNA itself. This sample has 100,000 to 120,000 clones; over 80% occur once, and the top ten carry roughly 4.4%.

The specimen was peripheral blood. The J gene is TRBJ1-2, the V gene TRBV30, with 8 bases fitting TRBD1. The TCR comes from a woman in her forties or fifties with acute or convalescent COVID-19. This chain's CDR3 is CAWSVSLQGADYGYTF. CDR3 bases: TGTGCCTGGAGTGTTAGTCTTCAGGGGGCCGACTATGGCTACACCTTC.